This paragraph reports one T cell receptor (beta chain). The data stem from a study of T cell changes during pregnancy in multiple sclerosis. Germline V gene data show CDR1 as SGDLS and CDR2 as YYNGEE. V was cut by 2 bases and J by 7 bases, with 15 bases left in between. The CDR3 loop spans 15 amino acids. TCRdb's table, derived via immunoSEQ multiplex PCR, lists solely in-frame clones and lacks some. The table records around 70,000 clones, about 94% of them present only once. This TCR came from a female donor in good health, enrolled as a control in a pregnancy study. The V and J genes are TRBV9 and TRBJ1-4; perhaps TRBD1 as D (6 bases). The sequencing here drew on peripheral blood, taken in the first trimester of pregnancy. CDR3 sequence (DNA): TGTGCCAGCAGCGTTTCCGGGACAACTGCTGAAAAACTGTTTTTT. Encoded protein: CASSVSGTTAEKLFF.